The 14 T cell receptor beta chains below all came from one sample that was sequenced in a study of cytomegalovirus exposure and HLA in healthy donors. The PCR contained 60 Vbeta and 13 Jbeta primers. The repertoire was sequenced with immunoSEQ multiplex PCR; TCRdb's copy has only in-frame clones and lacks some. Here the sample spans approximately 100,000 clones, more than 75% being singletons. Specimen: PBMCs. These receptors came from a woman aged 18-35 years in good health and CMV-seropositive.

The V gene is TRBV5-4, the J gene TRBJ1-1; 7 bases align to TRBD1. V gave up 3 bases and J gave up 0 bases; unmatched junction bases: 5. Per germline, CDR1 SGHNT and CDR2 YYREEE (reference sequence). CDR3 length equals 15 residues. CDR3 nucleotides: TGTGCCAGCAGCTCCGGACAGGACATGAACACTGAAGCTTTCTTT. Encoded protein: CASSSGQDMNTEAFF.

The chain is built from TRBV30 and TRBJ2-7; 8 bases align to TRBD2. The germline CDR1 and CDR2 sequences are GTSNPN and SVGIG (reference sequence). The CDR3 covers 14 residues. V was pared by 2 bases and J by 5 bases, with 8 bases of the junction left unmatched. The CDR3 region has the DNA TGTGCCTGGAGTCTTAGCGGGATAGTTAACGAGCAGTACTTC. Protein product: CAWSLSGIVNEQYF.

The rearrangement links TRBV29-1 to TRBJ2-1; tentative D call: TRBD2 (6 bases). This CDR3 region has 13 residues. Germline V gene sequence: CDR1 SQVTM, CDR2 ANQGSEA. The V end lost 4 bases, the J end lost 5 bases, and 12 bases lay between the germline ends. CDR3 nucleotide sequence: TGCAGCGTTGTGCTAGCGCTACACAATGAGCAGTTCTTC. This codes for CSVVLALHNEQFF.

The chain recombines TRBV28 with TRBJ2-7; 7 nucleotides line up with TRBD2. This CDR3 is built from 16 residues. CDR1 and CDR2 from the germline V gene are MDHEN and SYDVKM. Unmatched junction bases numbered 10, after V lost 2 bases and J lost 3 bases. CDR3: CASSLASGLVNYEQYF. DNA for the CDR3: TGTGCCAGCAGTTTAGCATCCGGACTAGTCAACTACGAGCAGTACTTC.

The V and J genes are TRBV5-1 and TRBJ1-2; D not certain. This CDR3 has 14 amino acids. V dropped 0 bases and J dropped 5 bases, with 11 bases sitting between them. The germline V gene encodes CDR1 SGHRS and CDR2 YFSETQ. Here the CDR3 DNA reads TGCGCCAGCAGCTTGGATCGGGTTCTATATGGCTACACCTTC. Translated, it gives CASSLDRVLYGYTF.

The CDR3 is CASSSGGSNQPQHF. The CDR3 nucleotides are TGTGCCAGCAGTTCCGGGGGAAGCAATCAGCCCCAGCATTTT. The rearrangement uses TRBV6-6 and TRBJ1-5, with D tentatively TRBD1 (5 bases). The CDR3 covers 14 residues. CDR1 is MNHNY and CDR2 is SVGAGI in the germline V gene (reference sequence). Trimming left V 4 bases short and J 1 base short, with 8 bases between.

The V and J genes are TRBV27 and TRBJ2-7; the match to TRBD1 covers 7 bases. This CDR3 is built from 14 residues. CDR1 MNHEY and CDR2 SMNVEV come from the germline V gene (reference sequence). Germline trimming cut 2 bases from V and 4 bases from J; bases unmatched to any gene: 5. The CDR3 DNA reads as TGTGCCAGCAGTTTAAAGGGGGCGGATTACGAGCAGTACTTC. This codes for CASSLKGADYEQYF.

In this sample, this clone turned up once. The V and J genes are TRBV5-8 and TRBJ2-6; 8 bases match TRBD1. Per germline, CDR1 SGHTS and CDR2 YDEGEE. Unmatched junction bases numbered 13, after V lost 4 bases and J lost 1 base. This CDR3 is 19 amino acids long. CDR3 DNA: TGTGCCAGCAGCCTCCACCTCACAGGGGGGCCTTCTGGGGCCAACGTCCTGACTTTC. It encodes CASSLHLTGGPSGANVLTF.

This rearrangement joins TRBV5-1 to TRBJ2-7; 11 positions match TRBD1. The V segment lost 1 base and the J segment 4 bases; nucleotides outside the gene matches: 7. Germline loops: CDR1 SGHRS, CDR2 YFSETQ. This CDR3 is built from 16 residues. CDR3 protein: CASSLTGTGGAYEQYF. Here the CDR3 DNA reads TGCGCCAGCAGCTTGACCGGGACAGGGGGTGCGTACGAGCAGTACTTC.

This chain joins TRBV9 and TRBJ1-1; D gene ambiguous. CDR3 size: 12 residues. V was clipped by 0 bases and J by 5 bases, with 5 bases between them. Germline CDR1 is SGDLS and CDR2 is YYNGEE. The CDR3 sequence is CASSVGGTEAFF. CDR3 bases: TGTGCCAGCAGCGTAGGCGGTACTGAAGCTTTCTTT. The entire variable domain, with the rest obtained from reference TRBV9 and TRBJ1-1, is as follows: DSGVTQTPKHLITATGQRVTLRCSPRSGDLSVYWYQQSLDQGLQFLIQYYNGEERAKGNILERFSAQQFPDLHSELNLSSLELGDSALYFCASSVGGTEAFFGQGTRLTVV.

The V and J genes are TRBV11-3 and TRBJ2-1; D unresolved. Per germline, CDR1 SGHNT and CDR2 YENEEA. This CDR3 is 12 amino acids long. V lost 5 bases to trimming and J lost 2 bases, with 4 bases between them. This chain's CDR3 is CASSLPYNEQFF. The CDR3 DNA is TGTGCCAGCAGCCTCCCCTACAATGAGCAGTTCTTC. The complete variable domain, with remaining parts taken from reference TRBV11-3 and TRBJ2-1, reads EAGVVQSPRYKIIEKKQPVAFWCNPISGHNTLYWYLQNLGQGPELLIRYENEEAVDDSQLPKDRFSAERLKGVDSTLKIQPAELGDSAVYLCASSLPYNEQFFGPGTRLTVL.

The chain couples TRBV6-1 to TRBJ2-7, with D possibly being TRBD1 (8 bases). Germline V gene sequence: CDR1 MNHNS, CDR2 SASEGT. V was clipped by 4 bases and J by 6 bases, with 13 bases between them. This CDR3 contains 13 residues. The CDR3 reads CASSGTGRGEQYF. CDR3 coding DNA: TGTGCCAGCAGTGGGACAGGGAGGGGCGAGCAGTACTTC.

This chain uses TRBV11-2 with TRBJ2-7; D is possibly TRBD2 (6 bases). CDR1 and CDR2 from the germline V gene are SGHAT and FQNNGV. The CDR3 is 15 amino acids. V gave up 6 bases and J gave up 6 bases, with 21 bases separating them. The CDR3 reads CASRPEGGASGEQYF. The CDR3, as DNA: TGTGCCAGCAGACCCGAGGGAGGAGCCTCCGGCGAGCAGTACTTC.

The chain carries TRBV5-1 and TRBJ2-5; 16 bases match TRBD2. This CDR3 comprises 16 residues. V lost 3 bases and J lost 5; bases outside the gene matches: 4. Germline CDR1 is SGHRS and CDR2 is YFSETQ. The CDR3 DNA follows: TGCGCCAGCAGCTCGGGACTAGCGGGAGGGATGGAGACCCAGTACTTC. Its protein product is CASSSGLAGGMETQYF.